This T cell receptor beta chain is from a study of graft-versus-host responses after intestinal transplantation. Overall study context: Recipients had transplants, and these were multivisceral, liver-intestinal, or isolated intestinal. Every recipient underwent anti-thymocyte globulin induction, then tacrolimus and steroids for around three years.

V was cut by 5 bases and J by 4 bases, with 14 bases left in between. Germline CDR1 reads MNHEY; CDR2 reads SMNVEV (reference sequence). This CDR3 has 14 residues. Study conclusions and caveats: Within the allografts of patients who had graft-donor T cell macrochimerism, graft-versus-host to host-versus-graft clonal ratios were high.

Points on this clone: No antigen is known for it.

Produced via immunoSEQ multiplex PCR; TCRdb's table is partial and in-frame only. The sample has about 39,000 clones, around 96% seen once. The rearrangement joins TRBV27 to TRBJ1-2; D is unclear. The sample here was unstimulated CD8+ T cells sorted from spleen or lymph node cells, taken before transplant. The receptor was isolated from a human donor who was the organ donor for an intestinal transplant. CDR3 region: CASSTRPPGYGYTF. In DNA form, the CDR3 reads TGTGCCAGCAGTACTAGGCCTCCCGGCTATGGCTACACCTTC.